This TCR beta chain originates from a study of technical replicates of blood from several donors. Germline V CDR1 and CDR2: LNHNV, YYDKDF (reference sequence). Trimming took 0 bases from V and 5 from J, leaving 7 bases between them. The CDR3 length is 14 residues. Repertoires were generated with immunoSEQ multiplex PCR, while TCRdb's copy carries only in-frame clones and drops some. The profile covers more than 70,000 clones, with just over 90% appearing a single time and 0.27% taken by the ten largest. The sample comprised T cells isolated from PBMCs. V and J are TRBV15 and TRBJ1-4; D is unresolved. The TCR sequence derives from a human donor in good health. CDR3 DNA: TGTGCCACCAGCAGAGACCGGGAGAATGAAAAACTGTTTTTT. Protein product: CATSRDRENEKLFF.